This is a list of T cell receptor beta chains from one sample in a study of a mutant IDH1 vaccine in newly diagnosed glioma. Libraries were prepared by immunoSEQ multiplex PCR; TCRdb keeps only in-frame clonotypes and omits some of them. The repertoire holds about 50,000 clones, with 84% as singletons. No cognate antigen is known for these TCRs. The sample in question was PBMCs, obtained from a glioma patient whose treatment included an IDH1 peptide vaccine. These receptors originate from a woman aged 18-29 years with glioma. CDR3s include the opening cysteine and the closing phenylalanine or tryptophan. A D gene is named only where the DNA matches it firmly. Clone size is stated in some rows and not others, as once, few, many or a class when expanded.

v_call: TRBV25-1; j_call: TRBJ1-4; clone_size: -; d_call: TRBD1; cdr3_nt: TGTGCCAGCAGTGAAAAAACAGGGGCCGGTAATGAAAAACTGTTTTTT; cdr3_aa: CASSEKTGAGNEKLFF
v_call: TRBV25-1; j_call: TRBJ1-6; clone_size: few; d_call: -; cdr3_nt: TGTGCCAGTAGCGCTTCGGGTAATTCACCCCTCCACTTT; cdr3_aa: CASSASGNSPLHF
v_call: TRBV7-6; j_call: TRBJ1-4; clone_size: once; d_call: -; cdr3_nt: TGTGCCAGCAGCTCGCGACAGTTGGGGCAGGGAAAACTGTTTTTT; cdr3_aa: CASSSRQLGQGKLFF
v_call: TRBV7-9; j_call: TRBJ1-1; clone_size: few; d_call: -; cdr3_nt: TGTGCCAGCAGCTCATCAGGGGAATGGGAAGCTTTCTTT; cdr3_aa: CASSSSGEWEAFF
v_call: TRBV14; j_call: TRBJ2-2; clone_size: -; d_call: -; cdr3_nt: TGTGCCAGCAGCCAAGATGCCCTATGGGGGCCCGGGGAGCTGTTTTTT; cdr3_aa: CASSQDALWGPGELFF
v_call: TRBV6-4; j_call: TRBJ1-2; clone_size: -; d_call: -; cdr3_nt: TGTGCCAGCAGAGACCCCTCAGGCAGGGATGGAGGCTACACCTTC; cdr3_aa: CASRDPSGRDGGYTF
v_call: TRBV19; j_call: TRBJ1-4; clone_size: -; d_call: TRBD1; cdr3_nt: TGTGCCAGTAGTCCGGGACAGCTTAATGAAAAACTGTTTTTT; cdr3_aa: CASSPGQLNEKLFF
v_call: TRBV7-2; j_call: TRBJ2-7; clone_size: -; d_call: -; cdr3_nt: TGTGCCAGCAGCGTTAACCCGGGCAACTACGAGCAGTACTTC; cdr3_aa: CASSVNPGNYEQYF
v_call: TRBV6-1; j_call: TRBJ1-3; clone_size: -; d_call: TRBD1; cdr3_nt: TGTGCCAGCATCCGCCCAGGGGGAGGGATAGGTACCATATATTTT; cdr3_aa: CASIRPGGGIGTIYF
v_call: TRBV27; j_call: TRBJ1-2; clone_size: -; d_call: -; cdr3_nt: TGTGCCAGCAGTTTACCAGGGCGCGGCTACACCTTC; cdr3_aa: CASSLPGRGYTF